Listed here are 15 T cell receptor beta chains from one sample, sequenced in a study of blood T cell repertoires in COVID-19. Profiled with immunoSEQ multiplex PCR; TCRdb holds only in-frame clones, not every one. The table lists 350,000 to 450,000 clones, over 75% of them singletons. Sequencing was carried out using PBMCs or T cells enriched from blood (not recorded which). Receptor source: a woman younger than 35 who had been exposed to COVID-19.

The gene calls are TRBV12-3 or TRBV12-4 and TRBJ2-1, with D maybe TRBD2 (6 bases). Trimming shortened V by 6 bases and J by 5 bases, and 11 bases separated the two germline ends. This CDR3 comprises 13 residues. CDR3 region: CASRGSGDNEQFF. CDR3 DNA sequence: TGTGCCAGCAGGGGTAGCGGTGACAATGAGCAGTTCTTC.

This chain joins TRBV4-3 and TRBJ2-7; 9 bases fit TRBD1. The CDR3 loop spans 13 amino acids. The V gene end was trimmed by 3 bases and the J gene end by 6 bases; junction bases not matched to a gene: 3. Germline V gives CDR1 LGHNA, CDR2 YSLEER. CDR3 region: CASSQIQGAEQYF. The CDR3 DNA follows: TGCGCCAGCAGCCAGATACAGGGGGCCGAGCAGTACTTC.

This chain uses TRBV9 with TRBJ2-2; D possibly corresponds to TRBD2 (6 bases). Trimming removed 4 bases from V and 5 bases from J, with 12 bases in between. The length of the CDR3 is 14 residues. The germline CDR1 and CDR2 sequences are SGDLS and YYNGEE. CDR3 DNA sequence: TGTGCCAGCAGCCCTTACAGCGGGACCGGGGAGCTGTTTTTT. It yields the protein CASSPYSGTGELFF. Full variable domain (missing parts from reference TRBV9 and TRBJ2-2): DSGVTQTPKHLITATGQRVTLRCSPRSGDLSVYWYQQSLDQGLQFLIQYYNGEERAKGNILERFSAQQFPDLHSELNLSSLELGDSALYFCASSPYSGTGELFFGEGSRLTVL.

V and J are TRBV29-1 and TRBJ2-1; D unclear. V lost 6 bases and J 6 bases, leaving 9 bases between the germline ends. The CDR3 runs 11 residues. Per germline, CDR1 SQVTM and CDR2 ANQGSEA. CDR3 nucleotide sequence: TGCAGCGTGACGACGGGCAATGAGCAGTTCTTC. Protein product: CSVTTGNEQFF.

J is TRBJ1-2 and V is TRBV24-1, with D perhaps matching TRBD1 (6 bases). Germline values: CDR1 KGHDR, CDR2 SFDVKD. The V gene lost 3 bases and the J gene lost 5 bases, with 6 bases spanning the gap. The CDR3 spans 12 residues. CDR3 sequence: CATSDGQYGYTF. As DNA, the CDR3 is TGTGCCACCAGTGATGGACAGTATGGCTACACCTTC.

Concerning this clone itself: The identical CDR3 is also encoded by other nucleotide sequences in the sample. The rearrangement uses TRBV28 and TRBJ1-5, with D uncertain. V was clipped by 2 bases and J by 0 bases, with 8 bases between them. The CDR3 is made up of 15 amino acids. Looked up from germline, CDR1 is MDHEN and CDR2 is SYDVKM. In DNA, the CDR3 is TGTGCCAGCAGTTTAGGTAGAGCTAGCAATCAGCCCCAGCATTTT. Translating gives CASSLGRASNQPQHF. The full variable domain, its missing parts supplied by reference TRBV28 and TRBJ1-5, is DVKVTQSSRYLVKRTGEKVFLECVQDMDHENMFWYRQDPGLGLRLIYFSYDVKMKEKGDIPEGYSVSREKKERFSLILESASTNQTSMYLCASSLGRASNQPQHFGDGTRLSIL.

This rearrangement joins TRBV24-1 to TRBJ2-1, with D possibly matching TRBD1 (6 bases). Trimming took 3 bases from V and 3 from J, leaving 14 bases between them. The CDR3 length is 16 residues. Germline V gives CDR1 KGHDR, CDR2 SFDVKD. DNA for the CDR3: TGTGCCACCAGTGATGGACAGCCCTCCCACTACAATGAGCAGTTCTTC. Translating gives CATSDGQPSHYNEQFF.

This rearrangement joins TRBV18 to TRBJ2-5; the match to TRBD1 covers 11 bases. Germline V gene lookup returns CDR1 KGHSH and CDR2 LQKENI. V lost 2 bases, J lost 8 bases, and 4 bases stayed unmatched. The CDR3 sequence is 14 residues long. The CDR3 protein is CASSPGQGAGTQYF. CDR3 in DNA: TGTGCCAGCTCACCAGGACAGGGGGCAGGTACCCAGTACTTC. The full variable domain, in which reference TRBV18 and TRBJ2-5 provide the parts outside the CDR3, is NAGVMQNPRHLVRRRGQEARLRCSPMKGHSHVYWYRQLPEEGLKFMVYLQKENIIDESGMPKERFSAEFPKEGPSILRIQQVVRGDSAAYFCASSPGQGAGTQYFGPGTRLLVL.

This sequence joins TRBV2 and TRBJ1-1, with 7 bases fitting TRBD1. Germline CDR1 is SNHLY and CDR2 is FYNNEI. With 8 bases clipped from V and 0 bases from J, the junction kept 6 bases outside the gene matches. The CDR3 spans 14 residues. The CDR3 DNA follows: TGTGCCAGCGCACCGGGACAGCTGAACACTGAAGCTTTCTTT. This encodes CASAPGQLNTEAFF.

The CDR3 here is CASSQAPWTSGGAISTDTQYF. Here the CDR3 DNA reads TGTGCCAGCAGCCAAGCCCCGTGGACTAGCGGGGGGGCCATTAGCACAGATACGCAGTATTTT. The V call is TRBV14, the J call TRBJ2-3; 15 positions match TRBD2. This CDR3 is 21 amino acids long. V was pared by 1 base and J by 0 bases, with 11 bases of the junction left unmatched. Per germline, CDR1 SGHDN and CDR2 FVKESK. The full variable domain, its missing parts supplied by reference TRBV14 and TRBJ2-3, is EAGVTQFPSHSVIEKGQTVTLRCDPISGHDNLYWYRRVMGKEIKFLLHFVKESKQDESGMPNNRFLAERTGGTYSTLKVQPAELEDSGVYFCASSQAPWTSGGAISTDTQYFGPGTRLTVL.

The CDR3 loop reads CASSFTPHTNTEAFF. In nucleotides, the CDR3 is TGTGCCAGCAGTTTCACCCCCCACACGAACACTGAAGCTTTCTTT. This chain links TRBV27 with TRBJ1-1; no firm D call. The length of the CDR3 is 15 residues. The V gene's germline CDR1 is MNHEY and CDR2 SMNVEV (reference sequence). Trimming took off 3 bases at V and 1 base at J, with 12 bases between the two ends.

The chain couples TRBV18 to TRBJ1-3; 7 nucleotides agree with TRBD1. This CDR3 has 14 amino acids. The J segment lost 8 bases and the V segment lost 3 bases, leaving 7 bases of the junction unmatched. Germline values: CDR1 KGHSH, CDR2 LQKENI. CDR3: CASSPLTGMDTIYF. The CDR3 region has the DNA TGTGCCAGCTCACCCCTGACAGGGATGGACACCATATATTTT.

The rearrangement joins TRBV13 to TRBJ2-1; D might be TRBD2 (5 bases). CDR1 and CDR2 from the germline V gene are PRHDT and FYEKMQ (reference sequence). The CDR3 runs to 15 residues. Trimming stripped 3 bases from V and 2 bases from J, with 11 bases between. CDR3 region: CASSLNGEPYNEQFF. CDR3 bases: TGTGCCAGCAGCTTGAACGGGGAACCCTACAATGAGCAGTTCTTC.

The chain is built from TRBV7-9 and TRBJ2-1, with D perhaps given as TRBD1 or TRBD2 (9 bases each). Trimming took off 8 bases at V and 5 bases at J, with 28 bases between the two ends. The CDR3 totals 18 residues. Germline values: CDR1 SEHNR, CDR2 FQNEAQ (reference sequence). DNA for the CDR3: TGTGCCAGCGGGGGACAGGGAATTTTAGCGGGAGAGCACAATGAGCAGTTCTTC. It translates to CASGGQGILAGEHNEQFF.

The count of this clone is one. The chain joins TRBV4-1 to TRBJ2-3, with TRBD2 identical over 8 bases. Germline assignment: CDR1 MGHRA and CDR2 YSYEKL. The CDR3 extends over 15 amino acids. Germline trimming cut 4 bases from V and 5 bases from J; bases unmatched to any gene: 8. CDR3 bases: TGCGCCAGCAGCCGGAGCGGGAGTGGGCAAGATACGCAGTATTTT. It yields the protein CASSRSGSGQDTQYF.